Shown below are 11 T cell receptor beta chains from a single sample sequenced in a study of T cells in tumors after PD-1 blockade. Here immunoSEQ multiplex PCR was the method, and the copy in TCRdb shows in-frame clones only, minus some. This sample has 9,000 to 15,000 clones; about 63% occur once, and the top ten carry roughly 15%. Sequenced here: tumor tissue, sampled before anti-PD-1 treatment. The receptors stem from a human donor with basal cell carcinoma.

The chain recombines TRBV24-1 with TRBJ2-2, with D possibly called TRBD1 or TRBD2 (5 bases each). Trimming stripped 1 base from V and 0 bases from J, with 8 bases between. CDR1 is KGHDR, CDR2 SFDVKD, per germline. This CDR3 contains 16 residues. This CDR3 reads CATSDFGTSNTGELFF. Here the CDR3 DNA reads TGTGCCACCAGTGATTTTGGGACGTCGAACACCGGGGAGCTGTTTTTT.

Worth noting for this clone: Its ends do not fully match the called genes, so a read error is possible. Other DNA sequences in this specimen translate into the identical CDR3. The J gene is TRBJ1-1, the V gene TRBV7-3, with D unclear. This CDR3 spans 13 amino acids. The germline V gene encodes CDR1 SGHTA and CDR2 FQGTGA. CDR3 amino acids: CASSLTPAGSAFF. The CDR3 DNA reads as TGCGCCAGCAGCTTAACCCCAGCAGGAAGCGCTTTCTTT. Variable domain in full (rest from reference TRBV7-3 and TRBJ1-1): GAGVSQTPSNKVTEKGKYVELRCDPISGHTALYWYRQSLGQGPEFLIYFQGTGAADDSGLPNDRFFAVRPEGSVSTLKIQRTERGDSAVYLCASSLTPAGSAFFGQGTRLTVV.

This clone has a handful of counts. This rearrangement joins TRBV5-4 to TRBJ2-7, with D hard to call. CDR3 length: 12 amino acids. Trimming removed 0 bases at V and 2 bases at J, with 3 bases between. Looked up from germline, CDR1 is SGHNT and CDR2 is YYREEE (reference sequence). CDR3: CASSLGTYEQYF. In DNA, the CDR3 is TGTGCCAGCAGCTTGGGCACCTACGAGCAGTACTTC.

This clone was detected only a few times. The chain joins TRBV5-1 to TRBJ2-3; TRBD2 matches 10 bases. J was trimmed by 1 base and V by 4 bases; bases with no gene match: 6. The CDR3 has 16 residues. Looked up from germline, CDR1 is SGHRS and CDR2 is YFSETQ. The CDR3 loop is CASSPLAGGRTDTQYF. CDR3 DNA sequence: TGCGCCAGCAGCCCTTTAGCGGGGGGACGCACAGATACGCAGTATTTT.

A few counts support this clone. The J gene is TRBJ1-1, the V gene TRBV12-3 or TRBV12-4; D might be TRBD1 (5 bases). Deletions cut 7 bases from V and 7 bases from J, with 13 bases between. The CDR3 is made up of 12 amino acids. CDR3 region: CASTFGTGEAFF. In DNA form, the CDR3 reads TGTGCCAGCACCTTCGGGACGGGTGAAGCTTTCTTT.

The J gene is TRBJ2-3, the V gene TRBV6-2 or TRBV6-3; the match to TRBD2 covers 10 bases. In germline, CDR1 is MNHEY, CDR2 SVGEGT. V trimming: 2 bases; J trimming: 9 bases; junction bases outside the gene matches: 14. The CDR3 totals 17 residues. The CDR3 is CASSYVGLARLGGTQYF. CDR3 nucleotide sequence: TGTGCCAGCAGTTACGTGGGACTAGCGCGATTAGGGGGGACGCAGTATTTT.

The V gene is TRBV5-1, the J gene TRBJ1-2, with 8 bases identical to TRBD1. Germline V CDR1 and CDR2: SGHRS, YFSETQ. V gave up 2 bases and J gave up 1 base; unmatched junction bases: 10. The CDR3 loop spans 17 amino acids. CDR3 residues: CASSFLVTGDSNYGYTF. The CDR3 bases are TGCGCCAGCAGCTTCCTCGTGACAGGGGACAGTAACTATGGCTACACCTTC.

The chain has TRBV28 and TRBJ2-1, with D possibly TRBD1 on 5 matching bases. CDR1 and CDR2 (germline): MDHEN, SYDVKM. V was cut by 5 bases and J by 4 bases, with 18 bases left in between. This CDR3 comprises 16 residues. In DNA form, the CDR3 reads TGTGCCAGCAGTCCGTTGCCTCAGGGCGGTTACAATGAGCAGTTCTTC. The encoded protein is CASSPLPQGGYNEQFF.

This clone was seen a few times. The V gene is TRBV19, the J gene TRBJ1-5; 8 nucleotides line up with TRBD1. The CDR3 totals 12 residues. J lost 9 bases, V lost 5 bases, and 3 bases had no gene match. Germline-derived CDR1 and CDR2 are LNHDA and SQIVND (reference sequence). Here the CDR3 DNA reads TGTGCCAGTAGTCCCAGGGGGCGGCCCCAGCATTTT. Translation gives CASSPRGRPQHF. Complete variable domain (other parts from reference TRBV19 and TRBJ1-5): DGGITQSPKYLFRKEGQNVTLSCEQNLNHDAMYWYRQDPGQGLRLIYYSQIVNDFQKGDIAEGYSVSREKKESFPLTVTSAQKNPTAFYLCASSPRGRPQHFGDGTRLSIL.

Here the CDR3 reads CASSIGDSEQYF. CDR3 nucleotides: TGTGCCAGCAGCATTGGGGACAGCGAGCAGTACTTC. The chain joins TRBV7-9 to TRBJ2-7; 7 bases align to TRBD1. The CDR3 consists of 12 residues. Germline V CDR1 and CDR2: SEHNR, FQNEAQ (reference sequence). Losses at the gene ends were 5 bases for V and 6 bases for J; bases not matched to a gene: 4.

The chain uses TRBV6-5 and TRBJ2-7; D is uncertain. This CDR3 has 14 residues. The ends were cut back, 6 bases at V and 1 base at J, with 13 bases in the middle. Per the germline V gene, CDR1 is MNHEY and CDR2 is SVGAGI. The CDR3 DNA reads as TGTGCCAGCAGCAACACCCTTAATTCCTACGAGCAGTACTTC. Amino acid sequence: CASSNTLNSYEQYF.